This T cell receptor (beta chain) stems from a study of chemoradiotherapy in HPV16-positive cancers. Study-level information: Candidate HPV-specific T-cell clones and common TCR motifs came from functional assays in a couple of HPV16-positive patients. Findings and limits, study-wide: Non-HPV-specific T cells did not expand in tumors during treatment, whereas candidate HPV-specific clones and E7-related motifs did. HPV-specific T cells were functionally defined from only a couple of HPV16-positive patients.

In this sample, this clone turned up once. Its target is not known. Samples were taken several times over chemoradiotherapy. TCRdb keeps only in-frame clones here, not all; method: immunoSEQ multiplex PCR. The data contain 5,700 or so clones, around 84% of them seen just once; the ten biggest clones take up roughly 9.3%. This CDR3 comprises 15 residues. Germline CDR1 MGHRA, CDR2 YSYEKL. V shed 3 bases and J shed 4 bases, with 15 bases lying between them. The sequencing used tumor tissue, collected from a patient who underwent chemoradiotherapy. This chain links TRBV4-1 with TRBJ2-5; D uncertain. The sequence was obtained from a human donor with HPV-associated anogenital cancer. DNA of the CDR3: TGCGCCAGCAGCCAGCCTGGGTTAGGCAGAGAGACCCAGTACTTC. Protein sequence: CASSQPGLGRETQYF.